This T cell receptor (beta chain) was sequenced in a study of cytomegalovirus exposure and HLA in healthy donors. General study points: One cluster of highly shared sequence variants probably arose as a sequencing artifact.

PCR primers comprised 60 Vbeta and 13 Jbeta primers. The repertoire was sequenced with immunoSEQ multiplex PCR; TCRdb's copy has only in-frame clones and lacks some. Here the sample spans under 200,000 clones, 73% being singletons. This clone came up once. Its antigen is as yet unknown. Though nominally healthy at sampling, donors likely had unrecorded immune exposures. V was clipped by 3 bases and J by 1 base; unmatched bases: 5. Germline assignment: CDR1 SGHDT and CDR2 YYEEEE. This CDR3 comprises 15 residues. What was sequenced was PBMCs. The chain couples TRBV5-6 to TRBJ2-5, with 8 bases aligning to TRBD1. This TCR came from a woman younger than 35 in good health and CMV-seropositive. The CDR3 reads CASSSTGAFQETQYF. For the CDR3, the DNA is TGTGCCAGCAGCTCGACAGGGGCATTCCAAGAGACCCAGTACTTC.